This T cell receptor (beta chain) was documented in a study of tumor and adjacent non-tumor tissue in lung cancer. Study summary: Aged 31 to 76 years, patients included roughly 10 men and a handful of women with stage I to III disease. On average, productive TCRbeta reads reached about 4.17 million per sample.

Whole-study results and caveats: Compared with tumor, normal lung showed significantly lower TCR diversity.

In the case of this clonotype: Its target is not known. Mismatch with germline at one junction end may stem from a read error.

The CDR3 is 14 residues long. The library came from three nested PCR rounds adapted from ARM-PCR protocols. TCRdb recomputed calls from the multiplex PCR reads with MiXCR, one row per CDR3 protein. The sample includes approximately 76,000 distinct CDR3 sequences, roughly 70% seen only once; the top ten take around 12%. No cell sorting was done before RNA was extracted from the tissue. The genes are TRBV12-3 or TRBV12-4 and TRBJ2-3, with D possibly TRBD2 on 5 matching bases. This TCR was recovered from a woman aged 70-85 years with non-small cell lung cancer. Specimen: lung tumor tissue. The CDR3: CTSSLAIRTDTQYF. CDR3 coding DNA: TGTACCAGCAGTTTAGCGATCCGCACTGATACGCAATATTTT.